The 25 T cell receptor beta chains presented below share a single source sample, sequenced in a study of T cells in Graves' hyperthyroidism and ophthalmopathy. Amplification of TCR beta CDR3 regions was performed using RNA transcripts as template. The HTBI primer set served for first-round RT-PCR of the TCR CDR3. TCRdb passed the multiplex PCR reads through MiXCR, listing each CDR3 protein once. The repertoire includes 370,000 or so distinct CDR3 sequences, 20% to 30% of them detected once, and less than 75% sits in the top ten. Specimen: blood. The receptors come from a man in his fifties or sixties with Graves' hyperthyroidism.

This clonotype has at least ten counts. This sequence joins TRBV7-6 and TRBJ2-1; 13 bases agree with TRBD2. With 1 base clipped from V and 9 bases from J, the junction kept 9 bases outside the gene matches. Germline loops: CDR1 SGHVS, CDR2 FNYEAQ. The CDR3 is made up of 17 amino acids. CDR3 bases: TGTGCCAGCAGCTTAGAGGACGGGACTAGCGGGACGGGTGAGCAGTTCTTC. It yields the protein CASSLEDGTSGTGEQFF.

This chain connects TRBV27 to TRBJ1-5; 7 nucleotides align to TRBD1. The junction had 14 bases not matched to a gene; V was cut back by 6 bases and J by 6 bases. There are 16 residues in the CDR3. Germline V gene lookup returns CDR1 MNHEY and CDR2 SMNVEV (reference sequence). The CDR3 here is CASRAGGQGVTQPQHF. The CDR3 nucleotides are TGTGCCAGCAGGGCGGGAGGGCAGGGGGTCACTCAGCCCCAGCATTTT.

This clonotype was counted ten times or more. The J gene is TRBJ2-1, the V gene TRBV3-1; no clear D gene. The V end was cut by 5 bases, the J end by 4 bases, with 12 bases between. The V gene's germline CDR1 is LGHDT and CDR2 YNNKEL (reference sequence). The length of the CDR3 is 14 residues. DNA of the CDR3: TGTGCCAGCAGCGATATTACACAATACAATGAGCAGTTCTTC. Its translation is CASSDITQYNEQFF.

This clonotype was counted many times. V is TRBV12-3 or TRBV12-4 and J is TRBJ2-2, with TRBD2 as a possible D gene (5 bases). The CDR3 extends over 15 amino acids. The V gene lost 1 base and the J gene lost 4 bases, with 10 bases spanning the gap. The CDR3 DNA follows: TGTGCCAGCAGTTTAGGAGGGAGTGGCACCGGGGAGCTGTTTTTT. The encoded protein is CASSLGGSGTGELFF.

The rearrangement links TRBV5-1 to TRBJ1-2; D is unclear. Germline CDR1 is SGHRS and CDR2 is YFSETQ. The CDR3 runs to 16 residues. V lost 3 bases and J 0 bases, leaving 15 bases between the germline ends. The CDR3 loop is CASSYKTGLANYGYTF. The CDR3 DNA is TGCGCCAGCAGCTACAAGACGGGATTAGCTAACTATGGCTACACCTTC.

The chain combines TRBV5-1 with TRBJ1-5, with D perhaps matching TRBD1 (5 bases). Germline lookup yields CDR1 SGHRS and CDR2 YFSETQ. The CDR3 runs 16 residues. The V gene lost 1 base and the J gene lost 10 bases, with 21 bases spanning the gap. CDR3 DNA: TGCGCCAGCAGCTTGAACCCGGGGGATAGCAATTATCCCCAGCATTTT. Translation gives CASSLNPGDSNYPQHF.

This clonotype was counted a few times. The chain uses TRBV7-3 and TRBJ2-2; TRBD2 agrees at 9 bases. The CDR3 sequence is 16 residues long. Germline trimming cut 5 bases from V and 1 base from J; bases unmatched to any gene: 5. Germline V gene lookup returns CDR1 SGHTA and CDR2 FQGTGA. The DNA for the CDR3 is TGTGCCAGCAGCCCTCGGACTAGCGAGAACACCGGGGAGCTGTTTTTT. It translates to CASSPRTSENTGELFF.

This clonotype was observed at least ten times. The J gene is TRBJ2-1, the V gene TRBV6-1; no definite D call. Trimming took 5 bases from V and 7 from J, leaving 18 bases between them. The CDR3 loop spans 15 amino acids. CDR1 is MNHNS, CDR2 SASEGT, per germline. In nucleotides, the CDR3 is TGTGCCAGCAGTTCACCGGGTCCCGTTACGAATGAGCAGTTCTTC. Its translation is CASSSPGPVTNEQFF.

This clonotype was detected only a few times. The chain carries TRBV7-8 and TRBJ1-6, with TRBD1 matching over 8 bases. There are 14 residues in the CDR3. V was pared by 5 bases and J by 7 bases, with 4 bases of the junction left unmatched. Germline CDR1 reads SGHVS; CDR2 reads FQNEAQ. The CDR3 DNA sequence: TGTGCCAGCAGCCCGACAGGGGAAAATTCACCCCTCCACTTT. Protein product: CASSPTGENSPLHF. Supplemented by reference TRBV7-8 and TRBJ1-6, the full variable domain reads GAGVSQSPRYKVAKRGQDVALRCDPISGHVSLFWYQQALGQGPEFLTYFQNEAQLDKSGLPSDRFFAERPEGSVSTLKIQRTQQEDSAVYLCASSPTGENSPLHFGNGTRLTVT.

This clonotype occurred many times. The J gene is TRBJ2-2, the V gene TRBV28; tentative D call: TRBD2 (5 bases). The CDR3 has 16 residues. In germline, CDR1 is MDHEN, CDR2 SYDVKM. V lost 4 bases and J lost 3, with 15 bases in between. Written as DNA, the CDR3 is TGTGCCAGCAGTTCCCATTGGATGGAGGACACCGGGGAGCTGTTTTTT. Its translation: CASSSHWMEDTGELFF. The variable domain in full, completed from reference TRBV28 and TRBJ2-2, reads DVKVTQSSRYLVKRTGEKVFLECVQDMDHENMFWYRQDPGLGLRLIYFSYDVKMKEKGDIPEGYSVSREKKERFSLILESASTNQTSMYLCASSSHWMEDTGELFFGEGSRLTVL.

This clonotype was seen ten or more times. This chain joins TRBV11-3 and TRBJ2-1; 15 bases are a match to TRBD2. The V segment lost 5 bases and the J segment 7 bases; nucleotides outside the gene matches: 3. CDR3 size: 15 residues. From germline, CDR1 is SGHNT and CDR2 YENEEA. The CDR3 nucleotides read TGTGCCAGCAGCGGACTAGCGGGAGGGAGTAATGAGCAGTTCTTC. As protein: CASSGLAGGSNEQFF.

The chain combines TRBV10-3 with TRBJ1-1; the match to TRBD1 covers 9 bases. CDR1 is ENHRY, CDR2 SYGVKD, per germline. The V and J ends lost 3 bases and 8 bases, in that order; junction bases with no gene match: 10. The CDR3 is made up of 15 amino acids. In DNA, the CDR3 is TGTGCCATCAGTGAATGGGACAGGGCGTATTGGGAAGCTTTCTTT. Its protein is CAISEWDRAYWEAFF.

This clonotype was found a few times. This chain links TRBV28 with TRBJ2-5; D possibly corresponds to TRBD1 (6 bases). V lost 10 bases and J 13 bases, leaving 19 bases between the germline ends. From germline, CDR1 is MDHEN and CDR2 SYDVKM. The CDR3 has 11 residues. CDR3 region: CATTRSGHRYF. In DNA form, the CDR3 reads TGTGCCACCACAAGGTCGGGACACCGGTACTTC.

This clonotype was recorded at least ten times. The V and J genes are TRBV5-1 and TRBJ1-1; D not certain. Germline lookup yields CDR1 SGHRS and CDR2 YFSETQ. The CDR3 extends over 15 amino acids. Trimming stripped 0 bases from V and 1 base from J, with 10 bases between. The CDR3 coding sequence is TGCGCCAGCAGCTTGGTTCTGGGGAAGAACACTGAAGCTTTCTTT. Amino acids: CASSLVLGKNTEAFF.

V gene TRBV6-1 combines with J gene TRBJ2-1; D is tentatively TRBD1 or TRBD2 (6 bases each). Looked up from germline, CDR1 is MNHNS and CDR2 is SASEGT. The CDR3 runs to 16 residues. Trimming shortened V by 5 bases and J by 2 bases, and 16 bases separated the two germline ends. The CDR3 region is CASSPRFGGPYNEQFF. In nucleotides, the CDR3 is TGTGCCAGCAGTCCACGGTTTGGGGGGCCCTACAATGAGCAGTTCTTC.

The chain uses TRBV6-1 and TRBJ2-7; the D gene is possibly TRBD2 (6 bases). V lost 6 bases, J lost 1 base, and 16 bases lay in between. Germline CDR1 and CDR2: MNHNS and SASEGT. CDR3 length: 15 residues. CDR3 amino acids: CASSPTGGTSYEQYF. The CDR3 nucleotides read TGTGCCAGCAGCCCCACAGGAGGGACGTCCTACGAGCAGTACTTC.

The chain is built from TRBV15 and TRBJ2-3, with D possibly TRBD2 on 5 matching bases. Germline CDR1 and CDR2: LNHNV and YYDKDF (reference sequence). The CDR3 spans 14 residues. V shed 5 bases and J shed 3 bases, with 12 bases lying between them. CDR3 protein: CATSHRRGTDTQYF. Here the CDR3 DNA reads TGTGCCACCAGCCATAGGAGAGGGACAGATACGCAGTATTTT.

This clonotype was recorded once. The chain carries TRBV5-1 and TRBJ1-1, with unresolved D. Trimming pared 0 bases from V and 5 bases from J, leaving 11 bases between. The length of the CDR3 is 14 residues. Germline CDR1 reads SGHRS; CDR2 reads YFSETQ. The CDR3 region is CASSLVGLGTEAFF. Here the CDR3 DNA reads TGCGCCAGCAGCTTGGTAGGGCTGGGTACTGAAGCTTTCTTT. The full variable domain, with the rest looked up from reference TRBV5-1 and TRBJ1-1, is KAGVTQTPRYLIKTRGQQVTLSCSPISGHRSVSWYQQTPGQGLQFLFEYFSETQRNKGNFPGRFSGRQFSNSRSEMNVSTLELGDSALYLCASSLVGLGTEAFFGQGTRLTVV.

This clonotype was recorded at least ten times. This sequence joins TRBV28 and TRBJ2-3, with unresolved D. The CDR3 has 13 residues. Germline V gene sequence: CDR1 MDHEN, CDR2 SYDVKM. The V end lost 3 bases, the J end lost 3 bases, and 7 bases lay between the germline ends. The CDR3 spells CASSFRDTDTQYF. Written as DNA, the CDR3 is TGTGCCAGCAGTTTCAGAGATACAGATACGCAGTATTTT. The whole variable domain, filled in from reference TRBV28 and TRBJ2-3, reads DVKVTQSSRYLVKRTGEKVFLECVQDMDHENMFWYRQDPGLGLRLIYFSYDVKMKEKGDIPEGYSVSREKKERFSLILESASTNQTSMYLCASSFRDTDTQYFGPGTRLTVL.

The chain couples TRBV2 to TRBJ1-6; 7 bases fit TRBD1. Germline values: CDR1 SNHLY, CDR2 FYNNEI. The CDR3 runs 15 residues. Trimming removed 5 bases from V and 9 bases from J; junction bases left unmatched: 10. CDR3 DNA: TGTGCCAGCAGTTTAAGGGACAGTTATCGTTCACCCCTCCACTTT. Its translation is CASSLRDSYRSPLHF.

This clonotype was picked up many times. This CDR3 is CASSPGPLEQYF. The CDR3 nucleotides read TGTGCCAGCTCACCAGGACCCCTCGAGCAGTACTTC. The V call is TRBV18, the J call TRBJ2-7; D is ambiguous. The CDR3 contains 12 residues. Per germline, CDR1 KGHSH and CDR2 LQKENI. V lost 2 bases, J lost 6 bases, and 8 bases lay in between.

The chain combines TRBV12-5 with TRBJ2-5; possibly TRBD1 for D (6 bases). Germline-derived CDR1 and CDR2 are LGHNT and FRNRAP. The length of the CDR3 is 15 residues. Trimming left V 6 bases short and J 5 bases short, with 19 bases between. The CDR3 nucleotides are TGTGCTAGTGGCCCCGGACAGTTTTTGGTTGAGACCCAGTACTTC. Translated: CASGPGQFLVETQYF.

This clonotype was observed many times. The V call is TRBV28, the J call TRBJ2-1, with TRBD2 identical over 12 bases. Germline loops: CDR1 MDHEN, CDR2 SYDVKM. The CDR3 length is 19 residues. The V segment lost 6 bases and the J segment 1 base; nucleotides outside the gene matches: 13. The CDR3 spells CASRPTALGTSGSYNEQFF. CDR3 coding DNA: TGTGCCAGCAGACCTACCGCACTCGGGACTAGCGGGTCCTACAATGAGCAGTTCTTC.

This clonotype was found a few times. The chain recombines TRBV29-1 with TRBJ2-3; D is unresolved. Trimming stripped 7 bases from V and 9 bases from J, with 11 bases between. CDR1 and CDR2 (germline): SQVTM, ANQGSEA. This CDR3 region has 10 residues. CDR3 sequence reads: CSGHVGTQYF. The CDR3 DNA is TGCAGCGGTCACGTTGGGACGCAGTATTTT.

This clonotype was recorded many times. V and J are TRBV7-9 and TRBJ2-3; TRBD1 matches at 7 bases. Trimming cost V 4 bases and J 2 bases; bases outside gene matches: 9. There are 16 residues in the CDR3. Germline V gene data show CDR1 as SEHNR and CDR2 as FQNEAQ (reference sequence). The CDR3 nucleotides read TGTGCCAGCAGCTCCGAACAGGGGTGGGTCACAGATACGCAGTATTTT. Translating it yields CASSSEQGWVTDTQYF.